This T cell receptor (beta chain) was identified during a study of blood T cell repertoires in COVID-19. Whole-study context: COVID-19 samples from acute and convalescent phases originated in the United States, Italy and Spain. Sources were T cells, B-cell-depleted T cells, or PBMCs; the material itself was cDNA or gDNA.

Source study methods: Reference gene primer amplification gave estimated nucleated cell counts. Produced via immunoSEQ multiplex PCR; TCRdb's table is partial and in-frame only. V and J calls and clone size are those listed in that table; D and trimming were worked out from the DNA. The sample holds roughly 150,000 clones, about four fifths seen once. The receptor comes from a man in his 70s with active or convalescent COVID-19. The sample consisted of peripheral blood.

For the CDR3, the DNA is TGTGCCAGCTCACTTGGACAGTATAGCTCTGGAAACACCATATATTTT. It codes for CASSLGQYSSGNTIYF. The rearrangement uses TRBV18 and TRBJ1-3, with a weak D call TRBD1 (6 bases). The CDR3 runs 16 residues. CDR1 KGHSH and CDR2 LQKENI come from the germline V gene. Trimming took 4 bases from V and 0 from J, leaving 13 bases between them.